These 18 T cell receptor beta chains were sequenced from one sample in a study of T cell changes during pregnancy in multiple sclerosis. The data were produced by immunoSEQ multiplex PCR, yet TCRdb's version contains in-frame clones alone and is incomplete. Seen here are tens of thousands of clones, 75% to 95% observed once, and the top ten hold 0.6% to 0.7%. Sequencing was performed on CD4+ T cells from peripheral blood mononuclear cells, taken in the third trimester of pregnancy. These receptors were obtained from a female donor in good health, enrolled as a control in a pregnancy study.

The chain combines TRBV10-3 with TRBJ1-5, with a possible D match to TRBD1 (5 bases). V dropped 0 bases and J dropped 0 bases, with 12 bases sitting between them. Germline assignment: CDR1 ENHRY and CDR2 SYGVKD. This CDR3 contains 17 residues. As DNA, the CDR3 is TGTGCCATCAGTGAGTCCTTGGGGGGTTATAGCAATCAGCCCCAGCATTTT. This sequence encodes CAISESLGGYSNQPQHF.

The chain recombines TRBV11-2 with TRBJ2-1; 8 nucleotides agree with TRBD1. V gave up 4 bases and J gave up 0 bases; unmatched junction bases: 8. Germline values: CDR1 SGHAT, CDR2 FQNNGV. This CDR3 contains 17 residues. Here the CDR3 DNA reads TGTGCCAGCAGCTCGGGCAGGGGGCGATTCTCCTACAATGAGCAGTTCTTC. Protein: CASSSGRGRFSYNEQFF.

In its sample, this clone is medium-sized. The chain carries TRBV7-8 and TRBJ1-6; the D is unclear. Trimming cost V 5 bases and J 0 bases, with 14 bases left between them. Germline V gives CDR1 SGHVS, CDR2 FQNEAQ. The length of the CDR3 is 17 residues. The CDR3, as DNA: TGTGCCAGCAGCCACACGGAGACTCGCTCCTATAATTCACCCCTCCACTTT. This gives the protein CASSHTETRSYNSPLHF.

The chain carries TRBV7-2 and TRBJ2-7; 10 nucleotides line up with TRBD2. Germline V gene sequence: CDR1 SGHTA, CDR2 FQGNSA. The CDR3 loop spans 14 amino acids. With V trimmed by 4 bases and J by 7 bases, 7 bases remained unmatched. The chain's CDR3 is CASSSYSGGQEQYF. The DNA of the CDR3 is TGTGCCAGCAGCTCATATAGCGGGGGGCAAGAGCAGTACTTC.

In nucleotides, the CDR3 is TGTGCCAGCAGACTGAGCGGGAGGGAAAGCAATGAGCAGTTCTTC. It specifies CASRLSGRESNEQFF. The rearrangement joins TRBV28 to TRBJ2-1, with 10 bases matching TRBD2. This CDR3 is 15 amino acids long. CDR1 and CDR2 (germline): MDHEN, SYDVKM. V lost 6 bases to trimming and J lost 6 bases; unmatched junction nucleotides: 8.

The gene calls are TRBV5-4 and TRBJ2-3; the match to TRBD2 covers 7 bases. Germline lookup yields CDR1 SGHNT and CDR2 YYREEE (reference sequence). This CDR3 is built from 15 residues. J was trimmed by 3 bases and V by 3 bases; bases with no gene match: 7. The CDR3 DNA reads TGTGCCAGCAGCTCCGGACTAGTTGGGACAGATACGCAGTATTTT. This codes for CASSSGLVGTDTQYF.

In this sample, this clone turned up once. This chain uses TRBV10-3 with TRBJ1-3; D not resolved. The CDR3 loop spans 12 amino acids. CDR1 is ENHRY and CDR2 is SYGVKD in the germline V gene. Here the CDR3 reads CGGGGSGNTIYF. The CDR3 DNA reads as TGTGGGGGAGGTGGCTCCGGAAACACCATATATTTT.

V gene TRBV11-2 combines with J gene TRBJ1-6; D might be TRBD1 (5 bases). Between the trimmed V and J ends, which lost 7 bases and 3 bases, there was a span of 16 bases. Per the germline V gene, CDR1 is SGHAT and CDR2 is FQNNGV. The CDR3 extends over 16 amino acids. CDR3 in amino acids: CASTQRGDDYNSPLHF. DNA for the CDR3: TGTGCCAGCACCCAGCGGGGGGACGACTATAATTCACCCCTCCACTTT.

The DNA of the CDR3 is TGTGCCAGCAGTTACTCGAGCGGGCTCTCCTATGGCTACACCTTC. Translated: CASSYSSGLSYGYTF. The chain employs TRBV6-5 and TRBJ1-2, with D uncertain. V dropped 0 bases and J dropped 4 bases, with 12 bases sitting between them. The CDR3 covers 15 residues. Looked up from germline, CDR1 is MNHEY and CDR2 is SVGAGI.

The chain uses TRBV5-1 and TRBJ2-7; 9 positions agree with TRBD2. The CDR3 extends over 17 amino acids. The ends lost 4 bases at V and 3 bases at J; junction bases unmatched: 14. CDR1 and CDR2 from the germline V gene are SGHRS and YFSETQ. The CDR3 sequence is CASSPGLASVLVYEQYF. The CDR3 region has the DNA TGCGCCAGCAGCCCGGGACTAGCTTCCGTTCTTGTCTACGAGCAGTACTTC.

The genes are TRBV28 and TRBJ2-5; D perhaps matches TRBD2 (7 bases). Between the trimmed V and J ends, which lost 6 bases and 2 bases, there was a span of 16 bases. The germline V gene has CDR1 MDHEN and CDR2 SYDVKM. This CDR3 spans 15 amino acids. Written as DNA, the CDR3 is TGTGCCAGCAGCCCGTATCGGGGGGCTCAAGAGACCCAGTACTTC. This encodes CASSPYRGAQETQYF.

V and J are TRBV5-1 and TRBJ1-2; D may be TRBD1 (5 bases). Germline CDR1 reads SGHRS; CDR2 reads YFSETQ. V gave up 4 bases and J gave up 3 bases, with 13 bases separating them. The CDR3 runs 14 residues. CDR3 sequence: CASSTAGGHYGYTF. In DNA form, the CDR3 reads TGCGCCAGCAGCACGGCCGGGGGTCACTATGGCTACACCTTC. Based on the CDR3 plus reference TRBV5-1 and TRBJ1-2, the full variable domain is KAGVTQTPRYLIKTRGQQVTLSCSPISGHRSVSWYQQTPGQGLQFLFEYFSETQRNKGNFPGRFSGRQFSNSRSEMNVSTLELGDSALYLCASSTAGGHYGYTFGSGTRLTVV.

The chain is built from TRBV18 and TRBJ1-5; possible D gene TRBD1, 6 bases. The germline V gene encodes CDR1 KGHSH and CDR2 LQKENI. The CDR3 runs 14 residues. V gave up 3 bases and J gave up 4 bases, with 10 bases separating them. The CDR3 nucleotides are TGTGCCAGCTCACCGGACAGCGGTAATCAGCCCCAGCATTTT. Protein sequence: CASSPDSGNQPQHF.

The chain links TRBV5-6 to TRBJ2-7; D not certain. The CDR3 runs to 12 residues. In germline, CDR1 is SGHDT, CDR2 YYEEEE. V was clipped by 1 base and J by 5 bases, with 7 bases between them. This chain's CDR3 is CASSLTEDEQYF. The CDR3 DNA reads TGTGCCAGCAGCTTGACTGAAGACGAGCAGTACTTC.

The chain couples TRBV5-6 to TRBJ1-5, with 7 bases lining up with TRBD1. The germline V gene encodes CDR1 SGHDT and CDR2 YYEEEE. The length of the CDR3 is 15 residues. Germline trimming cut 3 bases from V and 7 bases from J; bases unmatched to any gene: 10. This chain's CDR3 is CASSSQDRVDQPQHF. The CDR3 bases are TGTGCCAGCAGCTCGCAAGACAGGGTTGACCAGCCCCAGCATTTT.

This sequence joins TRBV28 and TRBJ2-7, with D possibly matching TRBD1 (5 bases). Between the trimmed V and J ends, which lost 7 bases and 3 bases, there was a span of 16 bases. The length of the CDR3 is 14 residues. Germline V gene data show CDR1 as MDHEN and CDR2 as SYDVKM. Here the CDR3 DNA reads TGTGCCAGCAACCTTAGGCCGCAGGGCTACGAGCAGTACTTC. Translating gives CASNLRPQGYEQYF. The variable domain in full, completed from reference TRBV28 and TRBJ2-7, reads DVKVTQSSRYLVKRTGEKVFLECVQDMDHENMFWYRQDPGLGLRLIYFSYDVKMKEKGDIPEGYSVSREKKERFSLILESASTNQTSMYLCASNLRPQGYEQYFGPGTRLTVT.

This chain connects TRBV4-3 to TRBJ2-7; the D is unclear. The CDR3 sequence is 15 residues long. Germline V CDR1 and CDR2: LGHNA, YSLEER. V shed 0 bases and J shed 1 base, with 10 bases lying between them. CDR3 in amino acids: CASSQEFGESYEQYF. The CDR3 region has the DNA TGCGCCAGCAGCCAAGAATTTGGAGAGTCCTACGAGCAGTACTTC.

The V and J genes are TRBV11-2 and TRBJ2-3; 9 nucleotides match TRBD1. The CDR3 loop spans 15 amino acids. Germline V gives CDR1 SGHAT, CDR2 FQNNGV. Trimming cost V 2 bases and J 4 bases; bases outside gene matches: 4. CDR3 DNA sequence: TGTGCCAGCAGCTTAAGGACAGGGGTGTCAGATACGCAGTATTTT. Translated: CASSLRTGVSDTQYF.